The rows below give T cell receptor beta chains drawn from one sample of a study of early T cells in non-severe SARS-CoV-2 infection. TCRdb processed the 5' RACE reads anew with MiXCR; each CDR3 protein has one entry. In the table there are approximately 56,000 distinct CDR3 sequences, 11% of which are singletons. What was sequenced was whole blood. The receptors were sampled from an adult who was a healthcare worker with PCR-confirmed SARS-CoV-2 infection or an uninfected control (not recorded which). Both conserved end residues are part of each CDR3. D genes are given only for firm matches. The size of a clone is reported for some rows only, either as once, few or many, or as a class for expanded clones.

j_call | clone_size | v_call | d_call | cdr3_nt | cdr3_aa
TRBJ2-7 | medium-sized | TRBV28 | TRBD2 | TGTGCCAGCAGCCCTACTAGCGGGGGGATTTACGAGCAGTACTTC | CASSPTSGGIYEQYF
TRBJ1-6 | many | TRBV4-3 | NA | TGCGCCAGCGGGGCCAGGACTGATTCACCCCTCCACTTT | CASGARTDSPLHF
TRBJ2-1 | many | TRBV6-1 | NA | TGTGCCAGCAGCAGGGGGGTGGAGGACAATGAGCAGTTCTTC | CASSRGVEDNEQFF
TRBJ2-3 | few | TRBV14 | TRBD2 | TGTGCCAGCAGCCCAAATTCAGCGGGAGTTTCCACAGATACGCAGTATTTT | CASSPNSAGVSTDTQYF
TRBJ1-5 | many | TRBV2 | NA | TGTGCCAGCAGCGGAGACAATCAGCCCCAGCATTTT | CASSGDNQPQHF
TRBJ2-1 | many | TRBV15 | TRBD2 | TGTGCCACCAGCAGAGACCCCGGGGGGGCATATGAGCAGTTCTTC | CATSRDPGGAYEQFF
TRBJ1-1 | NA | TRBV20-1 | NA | TGCAGTGCTAGATGGAAGACAGGAAGGGGCACTGAAGCTTTCTTT | CSARWKTGRGTEAFF
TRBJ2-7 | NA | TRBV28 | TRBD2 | TGTGCCACGGCCGTTAGCGGGAGGGCCGCCGAGCAGTACTTC | CATAVSGRAAEQYF
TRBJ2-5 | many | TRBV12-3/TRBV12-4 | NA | TGTGCCAGCAGCATCAGGGAGACCCAGTACTTC | CASSIRETQYF
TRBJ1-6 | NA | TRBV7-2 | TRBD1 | TGTGCCAGCAGCACGACAGGGTCTAGCTCACCCCTCCACTTT | CASSTTGSSSPLHF
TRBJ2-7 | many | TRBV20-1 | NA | TGCAGTGCTAGGACTCGTGGGGAGCAGTACTTC | CSARTRGEQYF
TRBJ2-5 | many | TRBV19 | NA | TGTGCCAGTAGTATCGCGGCAGACCAAGAGACCCAGTACTTC | CASSIAADQETQYF
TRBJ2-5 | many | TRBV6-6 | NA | TGTGCCAGCAGTTACTCTCCGGGAAGAAACCAAGAGACCCAGTACTTC | CASSYSPGRNQETQYF
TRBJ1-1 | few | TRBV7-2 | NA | TGTGCCAGCAGCTCCAGTGGGTTCATGAACACTGAAGCTTTCTTT | CASSSSGFMNTEAFF
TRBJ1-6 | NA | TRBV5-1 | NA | TGCGCCAGCAGCTCCCGGGGATCCGCTCAAGGAACCCTCCACTTT | CASSSRGSAQGTLHF